This is a list of T cell receptor beta chains from one sample in a study of blood T cell repertoires in COVID-19. The assay was immunoSEQ multiplex PCR, and TCRdb's table has in-frame clones only and misses some. The sample holds about 97,000 clones, 60% to 80% seen once. Sequenced sample: peripheral blood. These receptors came from a man in his sixties with active or convalescent COVID-19. CDR3s include the opening cysteine and the closing phenylalanine or tryptophan. D genes are given only for firm matches. Clone size is shown for a subset of rows, as once, few, many or a class of expanded clone.

CDR3 protein	CDR3 DNA	J gene	D gene	V gene	clone size
CASSLGHQNTEAFF	TGTGCCAGCAGCCTGGGACACCAGAACACTGAAGCTTTCTTT	TRBJ1-1	NA	TRBV5-5	few
CASSQDDSSTLSSYNSPLHF	TGTGCCAGCAGCCAAGACGACAGTTCTACTCTGAGCTCCTATAATTCACCCCTCCACTTT	TRBJ1-6	NA	TRBV14	once
CASSLGQYGNTDTQYF	TGTGCCAGCAGCCTAGGACAGTACGGGAACACAGATACGCAGTATTTT	TRBJ2-3	NA	TRBV3-1/TRBV3-2	NA
CASTQLGGGGELFF	TGTGCCAGCACCCAATTAGGGGGCGGCGGGGAGCTGTTTTTT	TRBJ2-2	TRBD1	TRBV6-6	few
CASSGATGFILSETQYF	TGTGCCAGCAGTGGTGCGACAGGGTTTATTTTATCAGAGACCCAGTACTTC	TRBJ2-5	TRBD1	TRBV2	NA
CASSPQSNNEQFF	TGTGCCAGCAGTCCCCAGTCCAACAATGAGCAGTTCTTC	TRBJ2-1	NA	TRBV6-2/TRBV6-3	NA
CASSSMNEQFF	TGTGCCAGCAGTTCTATGAATGAGCAGTTCTTC	TRBJ2-1	NA	TRBV6-1	NA
CASSYGTSGPAETQYF	TGTGCCAGCAGTTACGGGACTAGCGGACCCGCGGAGACCCAGTACTTC	TRBJ2-5	TRBD2	TRBV6-5	NA
CASSSLGGGYTEHRIYEQYF	TGTGCCAGCAGCTCATTAGGGGGCGGTTATACAGAGCACCGGATCTACGAGCAGTACTTC	TRBJ2-7	TRBD1	TRBV11-3	NA
CAWSRGTGTGGEQFF	TGTGCCTGGAGTCGAGGGACAGGGACGGGGGGTGAGCAGTTCTTC	TRBJ2-1	TRBD1	TRBV30	once
CASSESRGKGEAFF	TGCGCCAGCAGTGAGTCGAGAGGGAAAGGTGAAGCTTTCTTT	TRBJ1-1	NA	TRBV10-1	once
CASSFHSYNEQFF	TGTGCCAGCAGCTTCCACTCCTACAATGAGCAGTTCTTC	TRBJ2-1	NA	TRBV11-3	NA
CASSSGERALSDTQYF	TGTGCCAGCAGTAGCGGTGAGAGGGCCCTTTCAGATACGCAGTATTTT	TRBJ2-3	NA	TRBV6-2/TRBV6-3	NA
CASSRTNENTIYF	TGTGCCAGCAGCCGGACAAATGAAAACACCATATATTTT	TRBJ1-3	NA	TRBV12-3/TRBV12-4	NA
CASSPPNRGQEKLFF	TGTGCCAGCTCACCACCGAACAGGGGGCAAGAAAAACTGTTTTTT	TRBJ1-4	TRBD1	TRBV18	NA
CASSYTWTSNEKLFF	TGTGCCAGCAGTTACACCTGGACTTCTAATGAAAAACTGTTTTTT	TRBJ1-4	NA	TRBV6-5	NA
CASSQEPLESHEQFF	TGTGCCAGCAGCCAAGAACCACTAGAGTCACATGAGCAGTTCTTC	TRBJ2-1	NA	TRBV3-1/TRBV3-2	NA
CASSFGGVSNEKLFF	TGTGCCAGCAGCTTTGGAGGGGTTTCAAATGAAAAACTGTTTTTT	TRBJ1-4	NA	TRBV5-5	NA
CASSSWGLAGGNEETQYF	TGTGCCAGCAGCTCCTGGGGACTAGCGGGAGGGAATGAAGAGACCCAGTACTTC	TRBJ2-5	TRBD2	TRBV11-2	NA
CASSLWGGRGADTQYF	TGTGCCAGCAGCTTATGGGGCGGGAGAGGGGCAGATACGCAGTATTTT	TRBJ2-3	TRBD2	TRBV7-9	NA
CASSPTGAYGYTF	TGTGCCAGCAGTCCTACAGGGGCCTATGGCTACACCTTC	TRBJ1-2	TRBD1	TRBV27	NA
CASSYSRRGYNEQFF	TGTGCCAGCAGTTACTCGAGAAGGGGGTACAATGAGCAGTTCTTC	TRBJ2-1	NA	TRBV6-5	NA
CSANMEGQGSYEQYF	TGCAGCGCCAACATGGAGGGACAGGGGTCCTACGAGCAGTACTTC	TRBJ2-7	TRBD1	TRBV29-1	NA
CASSHRTGRGEQFF	TGTGCCAGCAGTCACCGGACAGGGCGTGGTGAGCAGTTCTTC	TRBJ2-1	TRBD1	TRBV28	NA
CASSYGTSGRLDEQFF	TGTGCCAGCAGTTACGGGACTAGCGGGAGGTTAGATGAGCAGTTCTTC	TRBJ2-1	TRBD2	TRBV6-5	NA
CASSLVGDRIAKNIQYF	TGTGCCAGCAGCTTAGTAGGGGACAGGATAGCCAAAAACATTCAGTACTTC	TRBJ2-4	TRBD1	TRBV11-3	few
CAWSVGDRRNYGYTF	TGTGCCTGGAGTGTCGGGGACAGGAGGAACTATGGCTACACCTTC	TRBJ1-2	TRBD1	TRBV30	NA
CASSLGGDVQFF	TGTGCCAGCAGTTTAGGCGGGGACGTTCAGTTCTTC	TRBJ2-1	NA	TRBV27	NA
CASSLTSGIYNEQFF	TGCGCCAGCAGCTTGACTAGCGGGATCTACAATGAGCAGTTCTTC	TRBJ2-1	TRBD2	TRBV5-1	NA
CASSLRGGSGRTEAFF	TGTGCCAGCAGTTTACGGGGGGGGTCAGGGAGGACTGAAGCTTTCTTT	TRBJ1-1	NA	TRBV28	NA
CASSPRFGNSGANVLTF	TGTGCCAGCTCACCACGGTTCGGTAATTCTGGGGCCAACGTCCTGACTTTC	TRBJ2-6	NA	TRBV18	NA
CASSPKLGTSIGSGQFF	TGTGCCAGCAGCCCCAAACTTGGGACTAGCATCGGTTCGGGGCAGTTCTTC	TRBJ2-1	TRBD2	TRBV7-6	NA
CASTPQGESGAFF	TGTGCCAGCACTCCTCAGGGGGAGTCTGGAGCTTTCTTT	TRBJ1-1	TRBD1	TRBV28	NA
CAITAKRSTEAFF	TGTGCCATCACCGCCAAGAGGAGCACTGAAGCTTTCTTT	TRBJ1-1	NA	TRBV10-3	NA
CATSDPNRGRDGYTF	TGTGCCACCAGTGACCCCAACAGGGGGCGGGATGGCTACACCTTC	TRBJ1-2	TRBD1	TRBV24-1	NA
CASSSGEHYGYTF	TGTGCCAGTAGTTCTGGAGAGCACTATGGCTACACCTTC	TRBJ1-2	NA	TRBV19	NA
CASSYTGTGGTEAFF	TGTGCCAGCAGCTATACCGGGACAGGGGGCACTGAAGCTTTCTTT	TRBJ1-1	TRBD1	TRBV5-6	few
CASSKLADAAYEQYF	TGTGCCAGCAGCAAGCTAGCGGACGCCGCCTACGAGCAGTACTTC	TRBJ2-7	TRBD2	TRBV27	once
CASSPPIAGRDYNEQFF	TGTGCCAGCTCACCGCCCATCGCAGGGAGGGACTACAATGAGCAGTTCTTC	TRBJ2-1	TRBD2	TRBV18	NA
CASSDGLAGTGELFF	TGTGCCAGTAGTGACGGACTAGCGGGGACCGGGGAGCTGTTTTTT	TRBJ2-2	TRBD2	TRBV19	NA
CASTNTRQVLYNEQFF	TGTGCCAGTACCAACACCCGACAGGTACTCTACAATGAGCAGTTCTTC	TRBJ2-1	NA	TRBV19	once
CASSTGQGINYGYTF	TGTGCCAGCAGTACGGGACAGGGGATCAACTATGGCTACACCTTC	TRBJ1-2	TRBD1	TRBV2	NA
CASSQEVWGRMNTEAFF	TGTGCCAGCAGCCAAGAAGTCTGGGGCCGGATGAACACTGAAGCTTTCTTT	TRBJ1-1	NA	TRBV4-2	few
CASSPDSYEAFF	TGTGCCAGCAGTCCGGACAGCTATGAAGCTTTCTTT	TRBJ1-1	NA	TRBV11-2	few
CASLLAGEQYF	TGTGCCAGCCTACTAGCGGGCGAGCAGTACTTC	TRBJ2-7	TRBD2	TRBV2	NA
CASSLSGYTGELFF	TGTGCCAGCAGCTTATCAGGGTACACCGGGGAGCTGTTTTTT	TRBJ2-2	NA	TRBV7-9	NA
CASSQPGTGGNEKLFF	TGTGCCAGCAGCCAACCTGGGACAGGGGGAAATGAAAAACTGTTTTTT	TRBJ1-4	TRBD1	TRBV3-1/TRBV3-2	NA
CASSPDRGTLAKNIQYF	TGTGCCAGCTCACCGGACAGGGGGACCTTAGCCAAAAACATTCAGTACTTC	TRBJ2-4	TRBD1	TRBV18	NA
CASKEVQIYSNQPQHF	TGTGCCAGCAAGGAGGTACAGATATATAGCAATCAGCCCCAGCATTTT	TRBJ1-5	NA	TRBV6-6	NA
CASSPQRESSYNEQFF	TGTGCCAGCTCACCACAGCGGGAGAGCTCCTACAATGAGCAGTTCTTC	TRBJ2-1	TRBD2	TRBV18	NA
CASSMGRVLMDTQYF	TGTGCCAGTAGTATGGGCAGGGTGCTAATGGATACGCAGTATTTT	TRBJ2-3	NA	TRBV19	NA
CASSEVTGNYEQYF	TGTGCCAGCAGCGAGGTGACAGGAAACTACGAGCAGTACTTC	TRBJ2-7	NA	TRBV6-5	NA